The 23 T cell receptor beta chains below all came from one sample that was sequenced in a study of T-cell memory formation after mild COVID-19. Each CDR3 protein gets one entry after TCRdb re-called the 5' RACE reads with MiXCR. The sample contains under 300,000 distinct CDR3 sequences, more than 8% of which appear only once. The material sequenced was PBMCs or a T cell subset sorted from them (not recorded which). The receptors originated from a man between 18 and 35 years old who had mild COVID-19 (a few samples of this study predate the infection). Cell type and time point are not known.

This clonotype was counted between two and nine times. The chain carries TRBV10-3 and TRBJ2-4; TRBD2 matches 11 bases. CDR1 ENHRY and CDR2 SYGVKD come from the germline V gene. Germline trimming cut 0 bases from V and 1 base from J; bases unmatched to any gene: 2. The CDR3 contains 17 residues. The CDR3 region is CAISESTSGVAKNIQYF. The CDR3, as DNA: TGTGCCATCAGTGAGTCGACTAGCGGGGTCGCCAAAAACATTCAGTACTTC.

This clonotype was detected a few times. This sequence joins TRBV9 and TRBJ1-1; D perhaps matches TRBD1 (5 bases). The CDR3 consists of 15 residues. Germline lookup yields CDR1 SGDLS and CDR2 YYNGEE. The germline V and J ends were trimmed by 3 bases and 10 bases, with 22 bases remaining between them. In DNA, the CDR3 is TGTGCCAGCAGCGAGACCCCCGGGGCGCCGGGTTCAGCTTTCTTT. Protein sequence: CASSETPGAPGSAFF.

This clonotype was found a few times. The rearrangement uses TRBV27 and TRBJ1-1, with D perhaps matching TRBD1 (6 bases). Germline V CDR1 and CDR2: MNHEY, SMNVEV (reference sequence). The CDR3 has 13 amino acids. V lost 4 bases and J 5 bases, leaving 11 bases between the germline ends. CDR3 loop: CASSWGLGTEAFF. The CDR3 DNA reads TGTGCCAGCAGTTGGGGGCTCGGGACTGAAGCTTTCTTT.

In its sample, this clonotype was seen a few times. CDR3 coding DNA: TGTGCCAGCGGCATGGACGGCCTACAAGAGACCCAGTACTTC. This sequence encodes CASGMDGLQETQYF. The J gene is TRBJ2-5, the V gene TRBV12-3 or TRBV12-4; D is unresolved. Deletions cut 8 bases from V and 2 bases from J, with 15 bases between. This CDR3 has 14 residues.

This clonotype showed up just a few times. J is TRBJ2-7 and V is TRBV20-1; D remains ambiguous. The CDR3 loop spans 12 amino acids. Germline V CDR1 and CDR2: DFQATT, SNEGSKA (reference sequence). With 4 bases removed from V and 0 bases from J, the gap between germline ends came to 7 bases. CDR3 nucleotides: TGCAGTGCTATTGGAAGCTCCTACGAGCAGTACTTC. It is translated as CSAIGSSYEQYF.

This clonotype was detected a few times. The V gene is TRBV18, the J gene TRBJ2-5; possible D gene TRBD2, 7 bases. V shed 6 bases and J shed 2 bases, with 10 bases lying between them. CDR1 KGHSH and CDR2 LQKENI come from the germline V gene. There are 13 residues in the CDR3. CDR3 in DNA: TGTGCCAGCTCCGCGGGGGCTCAAGAGACCCAGTACTTC. Protein sequence: CASSAGAQETQYF. Combining the CDR3 with reference TRBV18 and TRBJ2-5 gives the whole variable domain NAGVMQNPRHLVRRRGQEARLRCSPMKGHSHVYWYRQLPEEGLKFMVYLQKENIIDESGMPKERFSAEFPKEGPSILRIQQVVRGDSAAYFCASSAGAQETQYFGPGTRLLVL.

The sample holds many counts of this clonotype. CDR3 in amino acids: CASSAPQTGDEKLFF. CDR3 DNA sequence: TGTGCCAGCAGCGCTCCTCAGACAGGGGATGAAAAACTGTTTTTT. The chain carries TRBV5-6 and TRBJ1-4; 8 bases map to TRBD1. The length of the CDR3 is 15 residues. Germline V gene lookup returns CDR1 SGHDT and CDR2 YYEEEE. V dropped 4 bases and J dropped 6; count of bases not matched to a gene: 8.

The sample holds many counts of this clonotype. V usage is TRBV15 and J usage is TRBJ2-5; D remains unclear. V was pared by 1 base and J by 0 bases, with 3 bases between. Germline CDR1 is LNHNV and CDR2 is YYDKDF (reference sequence). This CDR3 has 13 amino acids. CDR3 loop: CATSRGYQETQYF. The CDR3 region has the DNA TGTGCCACCAGCAGAGGTTACCAAGAGACCCAGTACTTC.

The genes are TRBV4-3 and TRBJ2-2; 11 bases fit TRBD2. Germline trimming cut 4 bases from V and 0 bases from J; bases unmatched to any gene: 13. The germline CDR1 and CDR2 sequences are LGHNA and YSLEER. The CDR3 length is 20 residues. DNA of the CDR3: TGCGCCAGCAGCCGACTAAGGGCCCCGACTAGCGGGGCGAACACCGGGGAGCTGTTTTTT. This gives the protein CASSRLRAPTSGANTGELFF.

As DNA, the CDR3 is TGTGCCTGGAGGGAAGGACAGTACGGGGAGCTGTTTTTT. Its translation: CAWREGQYGELFF. The chain couples TRBV30 to TRBJ2-2; the D gene is possibly TRBD1 (6 bases). Trimming removed 3 bases from V and 7 bases from J, with 12 bases in between. CDR3 size: 13 residues. Germline V gene sequence: CDR1 GTSNPN, CDR2 SVGIG (reference sequence).

This clonotype was recorded a few times. This chain joins TRBV5-1 and TRBJ2-1, with a tentative D call TRBD2 (6 bases). The ends were cut back, 5 bases at V and 3 bases at J, with 15 bases in the middle. CDR3 size: 15 residues. Germline CDR1 SGHRS, CDR2 YFSETQ. The CDR3 reads CASRPRDSDYNEQFF. In DNA, the CDR3 is TGCGCCAGCAGGCCCCGGGACTCAGACTACAATGAGCAGTTCTTC. Full variable domain (rest looked up from reference TRBV5-1 and TRBJ2-1): KAGVTQTPRYLIKTRGQQVTLSCSPISGHRSVSWYQQTPGQGLQFLFEYFSETQRNKGNFPGRFSGRQFSNSRSEMNVSTLELGDSALYLCASRPRDSDYNEQFFGPGTRLTVL.

This clonotype was counted only a few times. V gene TRBV5-1 combines with J gene TRBJ1-1; 9 bases match TRBD1. With 3 bases clipped from V and 3 bases from J, the junction kept 6 bases outside the gene matches. CDR1 SGHRS and CDR2 YFSETQ come from the germline V gene. The length of the CDR3 is 15 residues. DNA for the CDR3: TGCGCCAGCAGCTCTCGGACAGGGGTCTACACTGAAGCTTTCTTT. Its protein product is CASSSRTGVYTEAFF.

The CDR3 loop reads CASSFGPGAYEQYF. The CDR3 DNA is TGTGCCAGCAGTTTCGGACCTGGGGCTTACGAGCAGTACTTC. V gene TRBV27 combines with J gene TRBJ2-7; D might be TRBD1 (5 bases). V lost 3 bases, J lost 4 bases, and 13 bases lay in between. Germline V CDR1 and CDR2: MNHEY, SMNVEV (reference sequence). The CDR3 covers 14 residues.

V is TRBV2 and J is TRBJ1-1; D is ambiguous. Germline CDR1 reads SNHLY; CDR2 reads FYNNEI. The V and J ends lost 6 bases and 1 base respectively, with 6 bases between them. CDR3 length equals 12 residues. CDR3 DNA sequence: TGTGCCAGCAGGGCGACGAACACTGAAGCTTTCTTT. Its protein is CASRATNTEAFF.

This clonotype was observed at least ten times. This chain joins TRBV12-3 or TRBV12-4 and TRBJ2-1, with TRBD1 identical over 9 bases. The length of the CDR3 is 16 residues. Trimming cost V 6 bases and J 5 bases; bases outside gene matches: 11. Here the CDR3 DNA reads TGTGCCAGCAGGAAGCCCGGGACAGGGAATAACAATGAGCAGTTCTTC. It yields the protein CASRKPGTGNNNEQFF.

This clonotype was picked up a small number of times. V and J are TRBV9 and TRBJ2-1; D possibly corresponds to TRBD2 (6 bases). Per the germline V gene, CDR1 is SGDLS and CDR2 is YYNGEE. The CDR3 has 14 residues. The ends were cut back, 0 bases at V and 3 bases at J, with 7 bases in the middle. CDR3 amino acids: CASSVDGGYNEQFF. CDR3 DNA: TGTGCCAGCAGCGTAGACGGGGGCTACAATGAGCAGTTCTTC. The variable domain in full, completed from reference TRBV9 and TRBJ2-1, reads DSGVTQTPKHLITATGQRVTLRCSPRSGDLSVYWYQQSLDQGLQFLIQYYNGEERAKGNILERFSAQQFPDLHSELNLSSLELGDSALYFCASSVDGGYNEQFFGPGTRLTVL.

Ten or more counts support this clonotype. The chain uses TRBV5-5 and TRBJ1-5; D gene uncertain. V lost 5 bases, J lost 6 bases, and 3 bases lay in between. The V gene's germline CDR1 is SGHKS and CDR2 YYEKEE (reference sequence). The CDR3 has 10 amino acids. The CDR3 DNA reads as TGTGCCAGCAGTGGTCAGCCCCAGCATTTT. Encoded protein: CASSGQPQHF.

V gene TRBV10-3 combines with J gene TRBJ1-5, with D uncertain. The germline V gene has CDR1 ENHRY and CDR2 SYGVKD. V was clipped by 0 bases and J by 6 bases, with 6 bases between them. The CDR3 contains 13 residues. This chain's CDR3 is CAISESDGQPQHF. The CDR3 DNA follows: TGTGCCATCAGTGAGTCCGATGGTCAGCCCCAGCATTTT.

The chain carries TRBV4-1 and TRBJ1-5, with D unclear. The CDR3 extends over 14 amino acids. With 4 bases removed from V and 1 base from J, the gap between germline ends came to 8 bases. Looked up from germline, CDR1 is MGHRA and CDR2 is YSYEKL. The CDR3 DNA sequence: TGCGCCAGCAGCCCATGGAAGAGCAATCAGCCCCAGCATTTT. Translation gives CASSPWKSNQPQHF.

The chain has TRBV28 and TRBJ2-5; TRBD1 agrees at 9 bases. Looked up from germline, CDR1 is MDHEN and CDR2 is SYDVKM. V trimming: 2 bases; J trimming: 0 bases; junction bases outside the gene matches: 1. The CDR3 extends over 15 amino acids. CDR3 sequence: CASSLRTGDQETQYF. CDR3 bases: TGTGCCAGCAGTTTAAGGACAGGGGACCAAGAGACCCAGTACTTC.

The chain carries TRBV5-1 and TRBJ1-1; possibly TRBD1 for D (5 bases). Germline CDR1 reads SGHRS; CDR2 reads YFSETQ. This CDR3 has 14 residues. Trimming stripped 1 base from V and 4 bases from J, with 11 bases between. The CDR3 loop reads CASSLTTGGTEAFF. The CDR3, as DNA: TGCGCCAGCAGCTTGACCACGGGGGGCACTGAAGCTTTCTTT.

This clonotype appeared many times. This chain connects TRBV5-1 to TRBJ2-1, with 10 bases that match TRBD1. Looked up from germline, CDR1 is SGHRS and CDR2 is YFSETQ. Trimming cost V 0 bases and J 2 bases; bases outside gene matches: 2. This CDR3 region has 16 residues. The CDR3 protein is CASSLEGQGTYNEQFF. The DNA for the CDR3 is TGCGCCAGCAGCTTGGAGGGACAGGGGACCTACAATGAGCAGTTCTTC.

This clonotype has a handful of counts. The chain is built from TRBV4-1 and TRBJ1-1; D not resolved. The CDR3 covers 12 residues. Trimming stripped 8 bases from V and 1 base from J, with 8 bases between. CDR1 MGHRA and CDR2 YSYEKL come from the germline V gene. The CDR3 is CASRAGNTEAFF. CDR3 nucleotide sequence: TGCGCCAGCCGGGCCGGGAACACTGAAGCTTTCTTT.